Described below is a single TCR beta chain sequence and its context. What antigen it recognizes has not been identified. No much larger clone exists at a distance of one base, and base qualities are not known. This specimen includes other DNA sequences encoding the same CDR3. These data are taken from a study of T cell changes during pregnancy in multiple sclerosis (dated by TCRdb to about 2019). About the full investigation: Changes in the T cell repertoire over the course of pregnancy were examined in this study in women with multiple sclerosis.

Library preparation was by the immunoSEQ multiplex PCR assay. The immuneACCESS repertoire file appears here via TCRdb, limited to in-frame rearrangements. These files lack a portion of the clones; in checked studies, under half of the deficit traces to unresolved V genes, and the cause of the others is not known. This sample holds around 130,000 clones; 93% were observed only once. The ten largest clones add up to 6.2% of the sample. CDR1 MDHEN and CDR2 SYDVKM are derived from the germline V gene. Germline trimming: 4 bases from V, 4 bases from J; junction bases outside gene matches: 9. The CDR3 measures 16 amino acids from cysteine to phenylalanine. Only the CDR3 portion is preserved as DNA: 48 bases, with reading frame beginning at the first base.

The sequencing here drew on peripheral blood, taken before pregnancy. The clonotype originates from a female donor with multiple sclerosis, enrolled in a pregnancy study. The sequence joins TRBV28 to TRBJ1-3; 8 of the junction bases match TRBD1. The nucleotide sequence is TGTGCCAGCAGTTCACACCGGACAGGGAGAGGAAACACCATATATTTT. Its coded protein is CASSSHRTGRGNTIYF. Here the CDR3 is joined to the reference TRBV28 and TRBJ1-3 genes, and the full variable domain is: DVKVTQSSRYLVKRTGEKVFLECVQDMDHENMFWYRQDPGLGLRLIYFSYDVKMKEKGDIPEGYSVSREKKERFSLILESASTNQTSMYLCASSSHRTGRGNTIYFGEGSWLTVV.